This T cell receptor (beta chain) was retrieved from a study of T cell responses to AZD1222 COVID-19 vaccine. Study-level points and caveats: The study found Spike-specific TCR breadth and depth rose after two AZD1222 doses. Every sample of the repertoires postdated the peak T cell response. It should be noted that donors were predominantly white British and more often female, and clonal diversity was possibly underestimated. Dominant at 160-218 and 743-854, vaccine-associated CD4 TCRs also spanned spike.

This table comes from immunoSEQ multiplex PCR, and its TCRdb copy is limited to in-frame clones, with some not included. Seen here are more than 110,000 clones, around 92% observed once, and the top ten hold roughly 3.5%. Trimming cost V 3 bases and J 6 bases, with 17 bases left between them. CDR3 length: 15 residues. Per the germline V gene, CDR1 is KGHSH and CDR2 is LQKENI. Comment on this clone: The antigen is undetermined.

This chain links TRBV18 with TRBJ1-1; D may be TRBD1 (5 bases). The origin of this receptor is an adult who received the AZD1222 COVID-19 vaccine. The sample was peripheral blood, taken 28 days after the second AZD1222 dose. The chain's CDR3 is CASSPPRDSEPEAFF. CDR3 nucleotides: TGTGCCAGCTCACCCCCCCGGGACTCCGAACCTGAAGCTTTCTTT.